The clone carrying this TCR beta chain has only a few counts. Enrolled during active infection, Seattle patients were then followed longitudinally. The CDR3 is 16 amino acids. Per the germline V gene, CDR1 is MNHNS and CDR2 is SASEGT. Trimming took 1 base from V and 9 from J; bases not matched to a gene: 9. The entry originates in a study of blood T cell repertoires in COVID-19. Study information: The origin of the acute and convalescent COVID-19 samples was the United States, Italy and Spain. Sources were T cells, B-cell-depleted T cells, or PBMCs; the material itself was cDNA or gDNA.

Per the study methods: Reference gene primer amplification gave estimated nucleated cell counts. The method was immunoSEQ multiplex PCR; TCRdb's version includes in-frame clones alone and lacks a portion of them. D and trimming come from the DNA, and the V and J calls and clone size come from that table. The table has some 220,000 clones, over 75% seen once; the top ten hold approximately 2.4%. This clonotype originated in a woman aged 65 to 85 with COVID-19, enrolled during active disease. This rearrangement joins TRBV6-1 to TRBJ1-6; 7 positions agree with TRBD1. The sequencing sample was made of peripheral blood. The CDR3 region has the DNA TGTGCCAGCAGTGAAGGATTAGGGTCAGGGGGTTCACCCCTCCACTTT. Encoded protein: CASSEGLGSGGSPLHF.